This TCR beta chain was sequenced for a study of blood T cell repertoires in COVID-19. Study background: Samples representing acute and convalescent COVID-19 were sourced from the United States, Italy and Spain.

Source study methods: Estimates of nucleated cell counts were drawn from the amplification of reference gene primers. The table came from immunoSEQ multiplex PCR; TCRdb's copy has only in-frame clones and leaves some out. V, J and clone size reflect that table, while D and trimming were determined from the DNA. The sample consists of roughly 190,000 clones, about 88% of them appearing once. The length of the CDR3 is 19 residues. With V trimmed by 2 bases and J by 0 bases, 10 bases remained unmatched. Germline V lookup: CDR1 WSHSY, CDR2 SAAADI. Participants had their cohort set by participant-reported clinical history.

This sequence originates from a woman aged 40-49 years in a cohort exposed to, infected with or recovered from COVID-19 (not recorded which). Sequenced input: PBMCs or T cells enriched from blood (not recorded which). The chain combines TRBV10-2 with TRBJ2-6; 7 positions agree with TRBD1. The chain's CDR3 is CASSERRQGQNSGANVLTF. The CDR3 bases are TGCGCCAGCAGTGAGCGGCGACAGGGCCAAAACTCTGGGGCCAACGTCCTGACTTTC.